This entry lists 9 T cell receptor beta chains sequenced from one sample in a study of identical twins. MiXCR was run by TCRdb on the 5' RACE reads, yielding one entry per CDR3 protein. Of 420,000 or so distinct CDR3 sequences in the sample, less than 20% were seen once. Sequencing used naive T cells sorted from blood. These receptor sequences come from a man aged 45-65 years in good health.

This clonotype showed up many times. V usage is TRBV28 and J usage is TRBJ2-5, with a weak D call TRBD1 (6 bases). CDR3 length: 14 residues. V was trimmed by 6 bases and J by 4 bases, leaving 15 bases between them. CDR1 is MDHEN, CDR2 SYDVKM, per germline. In DNA, the CDR3 is TGTGCCAGCAGCTCAGGGACATTGGGAGAGACCCAGTACTTC. This translates into CASSSGTLGETQYF.

This chain links TRBV6-2 or TRBV6-3 with TRBJ2-5, with a possible D match to TRBD2 (6 bases). CDR3 length equals 11 residues. Germline CDR1 and CDR2: MNHEY and SVGEGT. The V end lost 6 bases, the J end lost 9 bases, and 11 bases lay between the germline ends. CDR3: CASSQRRAQYF. In DNA, the CDR3 is TGTGCCAGCAGCCAGCGGAGGGCCCAGTACTTC.

The V call is TRBV11-3, the J call TRBJ2-1, with D uncertain. The germline V gene encodes CDR1 SGHNT and CDR2 YENEEA. CDR3 size: 13 residues. Trimming removed 0 bases at V and 10 bases at J, with 10 bases between. The CDR3 sequence: CASSLEVGLEQFF. As DNA, the CDR3 is TGTGCCAGCAGCTTAGAAGTAGGCTTGGAGCAGTTCTTC.

This clonotype is a singleton in its sample. J is TRBJ1-1 and V is TRBV15; 7 bases line up with TRBD1. J was trimmed by 7 bases and V by 2 bases; bases with no gene match: 4. Looked up from germline, CDR1 is LNHNV and CDR2 is YYDKDF (reference sequence). This CDR3 region has 13 residues. CDR3 nucleotide sequence: TGTGCCACCAGCAGACTACAGGGGTATGAAGCTTTCTTT. It specifies CATSRLQGYEAFF.

This clonotype occurred a few times. This chain joins TRBV5-5 and TRBJ2-5, with 11 bases identical to TRBD2. The germline V gene has CDR1 SGHKS and CDR2 YYEKEE (reference sequence). V gave up 0 bases and J gave up 2 bases; unmatched junction bases: 9. The CDR3 loop spans 18 amino acids. CDR3 bases: TGTGCCAGCAGCTTGGCCTCGCTAGCGGGGGGCTTTCAAGAGACCCAGTACTTC. As protein: CASSLASLAGGFQETQYF. Full variable domain (outside the CDR3, taken from reference TRBV5-5 and TRBJ2-5): DAGVTQSPTHLIKTRGQQVTLRCSPISGHKSVSWYQQVLGQGPQFIFQYYEKEERGRGNFPDRFSARQFPNYSSELNVNALLLGDSALYLCASSLASLAGGFQETQYFGPGTRLLVL.

This clonotype was picked up many times. J is TRBJ2-7 and V is TRBV4-1; D is uncertain. V lost 5 bases to trimming and J lost 0 bases, with 14 bases between them. CDR3 length equals 15 residues. Germline-derived CDR1 and CDR2 are MGHRA and YSYEKL. The CDR3 here is CASSEKTTLSYEQYF. CDR3 DNA sequence: TGCGCCAGCAGCGAGAAAACGACACTCTCCTACGAGCAGTACTTC.

This chain joins TRBV6-2 or TRBV6-3 and TRBJ2-1, with D possibly being TRBD1 (6 bases). CDR3 size: 15 residues. V shed 4 bases and J shed 6 bases, with 16 bases lying between them. Germline loops: CDR1 MNHEY, CDR2 SVGEGT. The CDR3 loop reads CASSSRGTLINEQFF. As DNA, the CDR3 is TGTGCCAGCAGTTCGAGGGGGACGCTTATCAATGAGCAGTTCTTC.

This clonotype was seen a few times. V is TRBV9 and J is TRBJ2-7; no firm D call. Trimming stripped 0 bases from V and 0 bases from J, with 10 bases between. Germline CDR1 SGDLS, CDR2 YYNGEE. This CDR3 contains 15 residues. The CDR3 DNA is TGTGCCAGCAGCGTAGCACCGGCAGGCTCCTACGAGCAGTACTTC. Translated, it gives CASSVAPAGSYEQYF.

The chain carries TRBV10-3 and TRBJ1-1; D gene unclear. The germline V gene has CDR1 ENHRY and CDR2 SYGVKD. The CDR3 runs 14 residues. V was pared by 3 bases and J by 1 base, with 9 bases between. In DNA, the CDR3 is TGTGCCATCAGTGAAGGGCAGCAGAACACTGAAGCTTTCTTT. Translated, it gives CAISEGQQNTEAFF.